Below, 29 T cell receptor beta chains from the same sample are listed, as sequenced in a study of siplizumab effects on memory and regulatory T cells. Generated by immunoSEQ multiplex PCR, the TCRdb table keeps only in-frame clones and is missing some. The profile covers about 94,000 clones, with around 94% appearing a single time and approximately 0.31% taken by the ten largest. The sequenced sample was non-Treg CD4+ T cells sorted from blood. These TCRs come from a human donor in good health.

This clone has just one count. The CDR3 protein is CASSHNRGGAGNEQFF. CDR3 in DNA: TGTGCCAGCAGCCACAACCGGGGGGGGGCCGGCAATGAGCAGTTCTTC. The chain recombines TRBV5-4 with TRBJ2-1, with 8 positions matching TRBD2. The CDR3 consists of 16 residues. The trim removed 4 bases at V and 6 bases at J, leaving 12 bases unmatched. CDR1 is SGHNT, CDR2 YYREEE, per germline (reference sequence).

This rearrangement joins TRBV7-2 to TRBJ2-7, with TRBD2 matching over 14 bases. The CDR3 consists of 17 residues. The germline gives CDR1 SGHTA, CDR2 FQGNSA. Trimming removed 5 bases from V and 4 bases from J; junction bases left unmatched: 10. CDR3 sequence: CASSIRLAGGPGYEQYF. Written as DNA, the CDR3 is TGTGCCAGCAGCATAAGACTAGCGGGAGGGCCGGGTTACGAGCAGTACTTC.

This chain joins TRBV20-1 and TRBJ2-5; 8 nucleotides agree with TRBD1. CDR1 and CDR2 (germline): DFQATT, SNEGSKA (reference sequence). The CDR3 contains 11 residues. V dropped 5 bases and J dropped 4; count of bases not matched to a gene: 0. CDR3 sequence: CSADRGETQYF. In nucleotides, the CDR3 is TGCAGTGCTGACAGGGGAGAGACCCAGTACTTC.

The rearrangement uses TRBV25-1 and TRBJ1-3, with D possibly being TRBD1 (5 bases). The CDR3 is 10 residues long. V lost 8 bases and J lost 10, with 9 bases in between. From germline, CDR1 is MGHDK and CDR2 SYGVNS. The CDR3 loop reads CASGGTTIYF. The CDR3 bases are TGTGCCAGCGGAGGGACTACCATATATTTT.

The V call is TRBV2, the J call TRBJ2-7; 15 positions match TRBD2. The CDR3 is 18 residues long. V was clipped by 4 bases and J by 3 bases; unmatched bases: 10. The germline gives CDR1 SNHLY, CDR2 FYNNEI. The CDR3 region has the DNA TGTGCCAGCAGTGGACTTACCGGGACTAGCGGGGGGATCTACGAGCAGTACTTC. Its translation is CASSGLTGTSGGIYEQYF.

The chain uses TRBV4-2 and TRBJ2-7; no firm D call. Germline V gives CDR1 LGHNA, CDR2 YNFKEQ. The V and J ends lost 0 bases and 4 bases respectively, with 7 bases between them. This CDR3 is built from 13 residues. The CDR3 DNA reads TGTGCCAGCAGCCAAGATGTGGAGTACGAGCAGTACTTC. Protein product: CASSQDVEYEQYF.

This clone has just one count. The DNA for the CDR3 is TGTGCCAGCAGTCGACAGGGGGCGTACAGTGGCTACACCTTC. Translated: CASSRQGAYSGYTF. The gene calls are TRBV6-5 and TRBJ1-2; TRBD1 matches 10 bases. Germline V gene sequence: CDR1 MNHEY, CDR2 SVGAGI. V gave up 5 bases and J gave up 7 bases; unmatched junction bases: 7. The CDR3 is 14 amino acids.

This clone was observed a single time. The rearrangement uses TRBV6-4 and TRBJ1-5; 7 bases align to TRBD1. This CDR3 spans 17 amino acids. Germline V CDR1 and CDR2: MRHNA, SNTAGT. V was pared by 8 bases and J by 0 bases, with 13 bases of the junction left unmatched. CDR3 nucleotide sequence: TGTGCCAGCCGGGACAGAGAAGGAGACAATAGCAATCAGCCCCAGCATTTT. Translation gives CASRDREGDNSNQPQHF.

V gene TRBV29-1 combines with J gene TRBJ2-5, with 9 bases fitting TRBD2. Trimming cost V 8 bases and J 4 bases; bases outside gene matches: 5. Germline loops: CDR1 SQVTM, CDR2 ANQGSEA. The CDR3 runs 12 residues. This CDR3 is CSISGGGETQYF. DNA for the CDR3: TGCAGCATTAGCGGGGGAGGAGAGACCCAGTACTTC.

This clone appeared once. The genes are TRBV19 and TRBJ1-1; D unresolved. Germline loops: CDR1 LNHDA, CDR2 SQIVND (reference sequence). The germline V and J ends were trimmed by 3 bases and 3 bases, with 14 bases remaining between them. The CDR3 extends over 15 amino acids. CDR3 region: CASSMLFAQYTEAFF. CDR3 bases: TGTGCCAGTAGTATGTTGTTTGCGCAGTACACTGAAGCTTTCTTT.

The chain has TRBV2 and TRBJ2-1; 9 nucleotides line up with TRBD2. The CDR3 loop spans 15 amino acids. Germline V gene sequence: CDR1 SNHLY, CDR2 FYNNEI. Trimming took 6 bases from V and 4 from J; bases not matched to a gene: 7. CDR3 DNA sequence: TGTGCCAGCAGGCCGGGACTAGCTCTATACAATGAGCAGTTCTTC. Protein: CASRPGLALYNEQFF.

This chain joins TRBV2 and TRBJ2-5; no definite D call. Germline V gene sequence: CDR1 SNHLY, CDR2 FYNNEI. V lost 7 bases to trimming and J lost 0 bases, with 12 bases between them. The CDR3 is made up of 14 amino acids. CDR3 protein: CASTPGGHQETQYF. CDR3 nucleotide sequence: TGTGCCAGCACCCCCGGTGGGCACCAAGAGACCCAGTACTTC.

V usage is TRBV5-1 and J usage is TRBJ2-2; D unresolved. Germline V gives CDR1 SGHRS, CDR2 YFSETQ. The CDR3 consists of 14 residues. The germline V and J ends were trimmed by 5 bases and 2 bases, with 10 bases remaining between them. The CDR3 DNA reads TGCGCCAGCAGGGTACAGACCAACACCGGGGAGCTGTTTTTT. Translation gives CASRVQTNTGELFF.

The V and J genes are TRBV27 and TRBJ2-7, with unresolved D. V dropped 4 bases and J dropped 5 bases, with 15 bases sitting between them. Germline CDR1 and CDR2: MNHEY and SMNVEV (reference sequence). CDR3 size: 14 residues. The CDR3 sequence is CASSYPGRPNEQYF. The CDR3 DNA reads TGTGCCAGCAGTTATCCCGGACGGCCCAACGAGCAGTACTTC.

The chain is built from TRBV4-1 and TRBJ2-7; D gene ambiguous. V lost 1 base and J lost 4, with 8 bases in between. CDR1 and CDR2 from the germline V gene are MGHRA and YSYEKL. The length of the CDR3 is 13 residues. The CDR3 nucleotides read TGCGCCAGCAGCCAAGGAGGCCGGTACGAGCAGTACTTC. This sequence encodes CASSQGGRYEQYF.

The J gene is TRBJ1-2, the V gene TRBV30, with D possibly matching TRBD1 (5 bases). V lost 0 bases to trimming and J lost 2 bases, with 16 bases between them. Germline assignment: CDR1 GTSNPN and CDR2 SVGIG (reference sequence). The CDR3 is 16 residues long. CDR3: CAWSVPTLDRNYGYTF. CDR3 nucleotide sequence: TGTGCCTGGAGTGTCCCCACCTTAGACAGAAACTATGGCTACACCTTC.

The rearrangement uses TRBV6-5 and TRBJ1-2, with D unresolved. V gave up 2 bases and J gave up 12 bases, with 13 bases separating them. Germline CDR1 MNHEY, CDR2 SVGAGI. The CDR3 runs to 12 residues. The CDR3 sequence: CASSYADGPNTF. The CDR3 DNA reads as TGTGCCAGCAGTTACGCGGACGGGCCGAACACCTTC.

Comment on this clone: Additional DNA sequences in this sample encode the identical CDR3. The genes are TRBV9 and TRBJ1-3; 7 bases map to TRBD1. The length of the CDR3 is 15 residues. From germline, CDR1 is SGDLS and CDR2 YYNGEE. The trim removed 0 bases at V and 4 bases at J, leaving 4 bases unmatched. The CDR3 protein is CASSVGQGSGNTIYF. In DNA form, the CDR3 reads TGTGCCAGCAGCGTAGGACAGGGCTCCGGAAACACCATATATTTT.

This clone came up a few times. The chain carries TRBV4-1 and TRBJ1-2; no firm D call. There are 15 residues in the CDR3. Germline CDR1 reads MGHRA; CDR2 reads YSYEKL. V was clipped by 1 base and J by 4 bases, with 13 bases between them. Written as DNA, the CDR3 is TGCGCCAGCAGCCAAGGCCCAGGAGAGAGCTATGGCTACACCTTC. This sequence encodes CASSQGPGESYGYTF.

The chain combines TRBV5-1 with TRBJ1-1, with TRBD1 as a possible D gene (6 bases). The germline CDR1 and CDR2 sequences are SGHRS and YFSETQ. Between the trimmed V and J ends, which lost 5 bases and 1 base, there was a span of 15 bases. There are 15 residues in the CDR3. The chain's CDR3 is CASSRSGAKNTEAFF. In DNA form, the CDR3 reads TGCGCCAGCAGTCGTTCGGGGGCGAAGAACACTGAAGCTTTCTTT.

V and J are TRBV7-9 and TRBJ1-2, with unresolved D. Germline CDR1 is SEHNR and CDR2 is FQNEAQ (reference sequence). The CDR3 sequence is 15 residues long. The V gene lost 2 bases and the J gene lost 8 bases, with 18 bases spanning the gap. CDR3: CASSLRRRPVDGYTF. In nucleotides, the CDR3 is TGTGCCAGCAGCTTAAGGAGACGGCCCGTTGACGGCTACACCTTC.

V gene TRBV5-1 combines with J gene TRBJ2-3; TRBD2 might be the D (6 bases). The CDR3 runs 14 residues. Trimming stripped 2 bases from V and 1 base from J, with 8 bases between. The V gene's germline CDR1 is SGHRS and CDR2 YFSETQ. CDR3 in DNA: TGCGCCAGCAGCTTCGGGGAGGGCACAGATACGCAGTATTTT. Amino acids: CASSFGEGTDTQYF.

This chain uses TRBV2 with TRBJ1-2, with 7 nucleotides matching TRBD1. After removal of 6 bases from V and 2 bases from J, the junction contained 6 bases not matched to a gene. The germline CDR1 and CDR2 sequences are SNHLY and FYNNEI. The CDR3 length is 14 residues. The CDR3 DNA reads as TGTGCCAGCAGGAGGGACAGCAAAAACTATGGCTACACCTTC. Protein sequence: CASRRDSKNYGYTF.

The chain uses TRBV14 and TRBJ2-2, with 7 positions matching TRBD2. CDR1 SGHDN and CDR2 FVKESK come from the germline V gene. The CDR3 sequence is 15 residues long. The V gene end was trimmed by 1 base and the J gene end by 2 bases; junction bases not matched to a gene: 1. The CDR3 DNA is TGTGCCAGCAGCCAAGCAGCGGGAAACACCGGGGAGCTGTTTTTT. Encoded protein: CASSQAAGNTGELFF.

This rearrangement joins TRBV7-9 to TRBJ2-2; 13 nucleotides agree with TRBD2. V dropped 5 bases and J dropped 4; count of bases not matched to a gene: 10. The CDR3 has 18 amino acids. Per the germline V gene, CDR1 is SEHNR and CDR2 is FQNEAQ (reference sequence). CDR3 coding DNA: TGTGCCAGCAGCGCCAGGACTAGCGGGGGCCAAACCACCGGGGAGCTGTTTTTT. Translation: CASSARTSGGQTTGELFF.

This chain joins TRBV30 and TRBJ2-5; D is possibly TRBD2 (6 bases). The CDR3 consists of 13 residues. Deletions cut 1 base from V and 7 bases from J, with 13 bases between. Per the germline V gene, CDR1 is GTSNPN and CDR2 is SVGIG (reference sequence). CDR3 sequence reads: CAWSGLREATQYF. CDR3 sequence (DNA): TGTGCCTGGAGTGGACTGAGGGAGGCGACCCAGTACTTC.

The CDR3 sequence is CASSQRRSNQPQHF. The CDR3 DNA reads TGCGCCAGCAGCCAGAGGAGGTCAAATCAGCCCCAGCATTTT. V and J are TRBV4-1 and TRBJ1-5; D uncertain. CDR3 length: 14 amino acids. Germline V gene data show CDR1 as MGHRA and CDR2 as YSYEKL. Trimming pared 3 bases from V and 4 bases from J, leaving 10 bases between.

The rearrangement links TRBV6-5 to TRBJ1-1; D not resolved. CDR1 MNHEY and CDR2 SVGAGI come from the germline V gene. CDR3 length: 13 residues. Trimming took off 6 bases at V and 1 base at J, with 9 bases between the two ends. CDR3 nucleotides: TGTGCCAGCAGACTTCGAGAGAACACTGAAGCTTTCTTT. It encodes CASRLRENTEAFF.

The chain combines TRBV7-9 with TRBJ2-5; 7 nucleotides agree with TRBD1. Unmatched junction bases numbered 10, after V lost 7 bases and J lost 5 bases. Germline V gene lookup returns CDR1 SEHNR and CDR2 FQNEAQ (reference sequence). The CDR3 runs to 14 residues. The CDR3 bases are TGTGCCAGCATCCCACGGTCAGGGGGTGAGACCCAGTACTTC. The encoded protein is CASIPRSGGETQYF.